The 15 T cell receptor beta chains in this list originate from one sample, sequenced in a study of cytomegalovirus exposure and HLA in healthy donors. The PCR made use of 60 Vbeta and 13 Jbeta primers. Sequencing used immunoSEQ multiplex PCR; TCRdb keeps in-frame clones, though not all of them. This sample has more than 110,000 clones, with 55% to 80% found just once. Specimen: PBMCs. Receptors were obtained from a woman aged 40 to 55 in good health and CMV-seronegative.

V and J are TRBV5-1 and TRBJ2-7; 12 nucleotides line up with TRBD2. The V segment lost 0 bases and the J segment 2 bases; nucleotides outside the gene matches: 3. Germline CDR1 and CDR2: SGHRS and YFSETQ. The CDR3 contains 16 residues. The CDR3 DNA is TGCGCCAGCAGCTTGGGAGCTAGCGGGGGGGCCTACGAGCAGTACTTC. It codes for CASSLGASGGAYEQYF.

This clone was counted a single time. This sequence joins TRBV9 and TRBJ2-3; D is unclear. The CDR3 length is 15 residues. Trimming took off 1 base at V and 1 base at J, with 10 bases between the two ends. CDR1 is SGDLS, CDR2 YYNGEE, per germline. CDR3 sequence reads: CASSVNGLGTDTQYF. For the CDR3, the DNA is TGTGCCAGCAGCGTAAACGGTCTAGGCACAGATACGCAGTATTTT.

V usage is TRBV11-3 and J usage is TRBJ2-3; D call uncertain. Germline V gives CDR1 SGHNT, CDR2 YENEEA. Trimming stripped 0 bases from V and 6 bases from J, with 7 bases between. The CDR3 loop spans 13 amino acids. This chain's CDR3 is CASSLDQADTQYF. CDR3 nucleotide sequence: TGTGCCAGCAGCTTAGATCAGGCGGATACGCAGTATTTT.

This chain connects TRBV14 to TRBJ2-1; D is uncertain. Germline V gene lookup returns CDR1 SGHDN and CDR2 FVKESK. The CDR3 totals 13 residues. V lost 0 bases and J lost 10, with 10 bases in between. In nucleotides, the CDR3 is TGTGCCAGCAGCCAAGAGCGCCAGACAGAGCAGTTCTTC. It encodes CASSQERQTEQFF. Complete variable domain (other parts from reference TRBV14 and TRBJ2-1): EAGVTQFPSHSVIEKGQTVTLRCDPISGHDNLYWYRRVMGKEIKFLLHFVKESKQDESGMPNNRFLAERTGGTYSTLKVQPAELEDSGVYFCASSQERQTEQFFGPGTRLTVL.

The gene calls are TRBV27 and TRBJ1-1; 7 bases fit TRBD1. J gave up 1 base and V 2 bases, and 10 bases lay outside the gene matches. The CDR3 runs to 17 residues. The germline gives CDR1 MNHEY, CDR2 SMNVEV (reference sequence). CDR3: CASSLEGAAAPNTEAFF. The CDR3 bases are TGTGCCAGCAGTTTAGAGGGGGCGGCAGCTCCGAACACTGAAGCTTTCTTT.

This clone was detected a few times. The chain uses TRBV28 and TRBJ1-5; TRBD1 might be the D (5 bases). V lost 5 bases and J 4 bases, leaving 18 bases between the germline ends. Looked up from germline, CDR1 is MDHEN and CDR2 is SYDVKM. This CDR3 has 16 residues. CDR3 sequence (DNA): TGTGCCAGCAGTGCGCGGGGTTCGGGGCTGAATCAGCCCCAGCATTTT. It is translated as CASSARGSGLNQPQHF.

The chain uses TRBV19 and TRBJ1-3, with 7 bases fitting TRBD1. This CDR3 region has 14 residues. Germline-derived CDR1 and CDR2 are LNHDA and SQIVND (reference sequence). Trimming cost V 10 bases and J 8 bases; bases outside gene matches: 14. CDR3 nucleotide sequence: TGTGCCACGCGGGACAGACTATTGGAGGACACCATATATTTT. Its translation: CATRDRLLEDTIYF.

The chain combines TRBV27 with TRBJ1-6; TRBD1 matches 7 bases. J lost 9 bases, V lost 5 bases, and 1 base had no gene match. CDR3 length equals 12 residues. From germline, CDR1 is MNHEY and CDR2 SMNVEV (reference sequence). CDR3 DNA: TGTGCCAGCAGTCGGGACAGTTCACCCCTCCACTTT. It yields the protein CASSRDSSPLHF.

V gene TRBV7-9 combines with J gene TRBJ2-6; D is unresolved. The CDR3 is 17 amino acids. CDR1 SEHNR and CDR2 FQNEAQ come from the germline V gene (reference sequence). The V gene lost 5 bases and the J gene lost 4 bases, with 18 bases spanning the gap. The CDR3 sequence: CASSREVAVVGANVLTF. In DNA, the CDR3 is TGTGCCAGCAGCCGAGAGGTTGCGGTTGTGGGGGCCAACGTCCTGACTTTC.

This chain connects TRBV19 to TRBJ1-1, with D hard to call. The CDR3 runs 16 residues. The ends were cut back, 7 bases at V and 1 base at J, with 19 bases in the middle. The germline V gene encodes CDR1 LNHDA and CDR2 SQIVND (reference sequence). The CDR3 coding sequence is TGTGCCAGTACCGCCCTGGGAGGTTCGCGGAACACTGAAGCTTTCTTT. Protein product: CASTALGGSRNTEAFF.

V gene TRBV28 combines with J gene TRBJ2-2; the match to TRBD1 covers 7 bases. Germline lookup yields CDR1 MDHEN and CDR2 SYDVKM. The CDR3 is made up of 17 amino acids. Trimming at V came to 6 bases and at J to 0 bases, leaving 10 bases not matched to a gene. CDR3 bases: TGTGCCAGCAGCGTCCCGGGACAGACACCGAACACCGGGGAGCTGTTTTTT. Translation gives CASSVPGQTPNTGELFF.

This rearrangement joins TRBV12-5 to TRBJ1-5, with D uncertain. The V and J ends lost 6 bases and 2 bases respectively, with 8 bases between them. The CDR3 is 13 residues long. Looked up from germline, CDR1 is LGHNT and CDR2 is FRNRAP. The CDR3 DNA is TGTGCTAGTGGCCGAGGAGGCAATCAGCCCCAGCATTTT. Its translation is CASGRGGNQPQHF.

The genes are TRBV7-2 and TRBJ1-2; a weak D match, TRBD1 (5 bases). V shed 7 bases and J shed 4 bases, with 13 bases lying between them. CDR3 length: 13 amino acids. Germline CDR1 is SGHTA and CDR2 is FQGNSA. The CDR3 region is CASTSLQVYGYTF. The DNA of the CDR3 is TGTGCCAGCACCTCCCTACAGGTCTATGGCTACACCTTC.

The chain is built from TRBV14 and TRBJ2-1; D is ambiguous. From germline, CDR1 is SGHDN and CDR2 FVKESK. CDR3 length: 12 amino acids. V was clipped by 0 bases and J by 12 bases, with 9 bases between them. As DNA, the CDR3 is TGTGCCAGCAGCCAAGAGCGGCACGGGCAGTTCTTC. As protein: CASSQERHGQFF.

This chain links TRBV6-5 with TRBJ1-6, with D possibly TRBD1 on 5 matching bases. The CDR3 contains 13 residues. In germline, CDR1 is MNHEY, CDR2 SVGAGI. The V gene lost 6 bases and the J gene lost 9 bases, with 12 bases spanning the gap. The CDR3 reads CASSPGQASPLHF. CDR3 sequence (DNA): TGTGCCAGCAGCCCTGGACAAGCTTCACCCCTCCACTTT.